This T cell receptor beta chain emerged from a study of T cell responses to AZD1222 COVID-19 vaccine. The overall study: Second doses at about 4 or about 12 weeks were pooled.

Regarding this clone: What it recognizes is unknown.

Sequencing used immunoSEQ multiplex PCR; TCRdb keeps in-frame clones, though not all of them. The table records more than 75,000 clones, around 89% of them present only once. Study-wide results and limits: Among AZD1222 vaccinees, only 5 to 7 were seropositive at baseline. Clonal diversity was possibly underestimated; the donors were predominantly white British and more often female. Reportedly, nearly half of unique spike TCRs recognized epitopes outside B.1.351/B.1.1.7 mutations.

Trimming removed 1 base from V and 7 bases from J, with 13 bases in between. This CDR3 has 14 residues. Germline V gene sequence: CDR1 SGHAT, CDR2 FQNNGV. The chain couples TRBV11-2 to TRBJ1-1; TRBD1 might be the D (6 bases). This sequence originates from an adult in good health. Sample: peripheral blood, taken on day 0 of AZD1222 vaccination. Here the CDR3 reads CASSLGPGAVEAFF. The CDR3, as DNA: TGTGCCAGCAGCTTAGGGCCGGGGGCCGTTGAAGCTTTCTTT.